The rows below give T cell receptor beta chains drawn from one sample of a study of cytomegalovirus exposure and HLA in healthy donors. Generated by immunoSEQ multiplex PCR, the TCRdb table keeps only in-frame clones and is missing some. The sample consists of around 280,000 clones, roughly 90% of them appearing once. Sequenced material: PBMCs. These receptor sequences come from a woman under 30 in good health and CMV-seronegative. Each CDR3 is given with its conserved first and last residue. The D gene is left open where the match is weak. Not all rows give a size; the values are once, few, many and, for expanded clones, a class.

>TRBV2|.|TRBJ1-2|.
TGTGCCAGCAGTGAACAGAACCCTAACTATGGCTACACCTTC
CASSEQNPNYGYTF
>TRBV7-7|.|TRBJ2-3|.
TGTGCTAGCAGTCCTGGGGGCGGTACGCAGTATTTT
CASSPGGGTQYF
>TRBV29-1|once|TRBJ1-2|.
TGCAGCGTTGAGGGCAGGGCAAGCTATGGCTACACCTTC
CSVEGRASYGYTF
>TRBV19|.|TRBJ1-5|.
TGTGCCAGTAGTGATTCTTTACAGGGATGGAATCAGCCCCAGCATTTT
CASSDSLQGWNQPQHF
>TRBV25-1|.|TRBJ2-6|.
TGTGCCAGCAGTGAATCCCCCCGCCCCAGGGCTGGGGCCAACGTCCTGACTTTC
CASSESPRPRAGANVLTF
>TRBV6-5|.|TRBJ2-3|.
TGTGCCAGTCGACAGGGAGGTCCAGATACGCAGTATTTT
CASRQGGPDTQYF
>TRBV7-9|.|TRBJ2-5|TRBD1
TGTGCCAGCAGCTTAGGGGACAGGGTCCAAGAGACCCAGTACTTC
CASSLGDRVQETQYF
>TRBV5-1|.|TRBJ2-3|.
TGCGCCAGCCTGGGGAGTGGCACAGATACGCAGTATTTT
CASLGSGTDTQYF
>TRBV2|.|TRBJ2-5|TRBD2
TGTGCCAGCACCACTAGCGGGGGGTCCGTGACCCAGTACTTC
CASTTSGGSVTQYF
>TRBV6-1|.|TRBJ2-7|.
TGTGCCAGCAGTGAAGACAACTACGAGCAGTACTTC
CASSEDNYEQYF
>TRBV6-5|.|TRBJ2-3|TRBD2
TGTGCCAGCAGAAGGGGACTAGCGGGCACAGATACGCAGTATTTT
CASRRGLAGTDTQYF
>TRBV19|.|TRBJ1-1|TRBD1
TGTGCCAGTAGTTCAACAGGGGGCTGGAACACTGAAGCTTTCTTT
CASSSTGGWNTEAFF
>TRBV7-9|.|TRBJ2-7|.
TGTGCCAGCAGCTTAGATATCCCGGGGGTCGAGCAGTACTTC
CASSLDIPGVEQYF
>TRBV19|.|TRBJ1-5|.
TGTGCCAGTAGCTCCACAGGGTTTAGCAATCAGCCCCAGCATTTT
CASSSTGFSNQPQHF
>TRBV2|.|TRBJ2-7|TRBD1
TGTGCCAGCAGCGGGACAGTTTACGAGCAGTACTTC
CASSGTVYEQYF
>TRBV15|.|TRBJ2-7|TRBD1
TGTGCCACCAGCAGAGGGGGGACAGTTTACTCCTACGAGCAGTACTTC
CATSRGGTVYSYEQYF
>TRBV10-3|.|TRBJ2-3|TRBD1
TGTGCCATCAGTGGGACAGGGATCGGCACAGATACGCAGTATTTT
CAISGTGIGTDTQYF
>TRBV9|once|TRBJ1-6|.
TGTGCCAGCAGCGATTCAGGGTATGGATATAATTCACCCCTCCACTTT
CASSDSGYGYNSPLHF
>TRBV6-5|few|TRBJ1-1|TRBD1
TGTGCCAGCAGTTACACTTCCGGGACAGAGGCTTTCTTT
CASSYTSGTEAFF
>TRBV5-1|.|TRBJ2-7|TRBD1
TGCGCCAGCAGCTTGGGACAGGGGGCCTACGAGCAGTACTTC
CASSLGQGAYEQYF
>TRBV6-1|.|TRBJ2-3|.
TGTGCCAGCAGTGGAGGCACAGATACGCAGTATTTT
CASSGGTDTQYF
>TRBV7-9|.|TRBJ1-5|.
TGTGCCAGCAGCTTGGAAGGGGGGGGCAATCAGCCCCAGCATTTT
CASSLEGGGNQPQHF
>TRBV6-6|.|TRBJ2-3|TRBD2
TGTGCCAGCAGTTACACCCGGACTAGCGGCACAGATACGCAGTATTTT
CASSYTRTSGTDTQYF
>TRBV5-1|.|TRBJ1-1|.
TGCGCCAGCAGCCTCCCAGGCCAGAAAAACACTGAAGCTTTCTTT
CASSLPGQKNTEAFF
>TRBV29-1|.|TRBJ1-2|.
TGCAGCGTTGAACCGACAGAATACACGGATGGCTACACCTTC
CSVEPTEYTDGYTF
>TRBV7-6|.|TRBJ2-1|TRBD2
TGTGCCAGCAGCTTAGTCCCTAGCGGGGGGGGCAATGAGCAGTTCTTC
CASSLVPSGGGNEQFF
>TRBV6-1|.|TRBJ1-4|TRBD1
TGTGCCAGCAGTGGGGGGACAGGGGCCGAAAAACTGTTTTTT
CASSGGTGAEKLFF
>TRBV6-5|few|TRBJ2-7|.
TGTGCCAGCAGTTACTGGGACAAAACCTACGAGCAGTACTTC
CASSYWDKTYEQYF